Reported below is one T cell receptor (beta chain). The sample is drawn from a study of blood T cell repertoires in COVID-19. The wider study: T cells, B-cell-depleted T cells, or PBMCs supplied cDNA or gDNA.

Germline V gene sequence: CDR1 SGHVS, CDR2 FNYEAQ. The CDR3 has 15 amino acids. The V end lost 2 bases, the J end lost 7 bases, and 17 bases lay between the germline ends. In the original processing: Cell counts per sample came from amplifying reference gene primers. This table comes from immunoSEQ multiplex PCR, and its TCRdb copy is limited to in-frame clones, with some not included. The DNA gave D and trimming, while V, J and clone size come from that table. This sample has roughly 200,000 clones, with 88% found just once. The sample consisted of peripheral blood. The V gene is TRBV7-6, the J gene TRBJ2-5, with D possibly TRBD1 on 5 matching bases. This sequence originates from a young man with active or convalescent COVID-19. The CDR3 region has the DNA TGTGCCAGCAGCTTAAGGGCGAACCCTGGGGCGACCCAGTACTTC. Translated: CASSLRANPGATQYF.